Described below is a single T cell receptor (beta chain) sequence and its context. This sample stems from a study of blood T cell repertoires in COVID-19. Overall study: PBMCs, B-cell-depleted T cells, or T cells provided the cDNA or gDNA that made up the material.

Here immunoSEQ multiplex PCR was the method, and the copy in TCRdb shows in-frame clones only, minus some. In the table there are about 340,000 clones, more than 75% of which are singletons. The CDR3 consists of 13 residues. The sequencing input was peripheral blood. The rearrangement uses TRBV21-1 and TRBJ2-7; no check of the table's D call, TRBD2, against the DNA was made. TRBV21-1 is deemed a pseudogene. This TCR derives from a woman between 18 and 30 years old who had recovered from COVID-19. The CDR3 protein is CASSNSGSFEQYV. CDR3 coding DNA: TGTGCCAGCAGCAATAGCGGGAGTTTCGAGCAGTACGTC.